The next 11 T cell receptor beta chains were all read from a single sample in a study of human T cells and chemical hapten exposure. TCRdb itself ran the RACE reads through MiXCR, one entry per CDR3 protein. The data contain approximately 32,000 distinct CDR3 sequences, 5% to 6.5% of them singletons. As to time point: patch test 3, about 24 weeks after DPC sensitization. This sample's treatment: therapeutic diphenylcyclopropenone sensitization with weekly scalp DPC. This specimen was whole blood, taken in connection with sensitization to the hapten diphenylcyclopropenone (DPC). All receptors come from a man under 40 with alopecia areata. Some clones in this sample may be carry-over from other donors' samples.

By share, this clonotype ranks as medium-sized (0.01 to 0.1%). This sequence joins TRBV9 and TRBJ2-3; TRBD1 or TRBD2 may be the D gene (5 bases each). V was clipped by 2 bases and J by 2 bases, with 15 bases between them. The CDR3 is made up of 16 amino acids. Germline values: CDR1 SGDLS, CDR2 YYNGEE. The CDR3 sequence: CASSVTRDQDTDTQYF. CDR3 coding DNA: TGTGCCAGCAGCGTCACTAGGGACCAAGACACAGATACGCAGTATTTT.

This clonotype showed up many times. V and J are TRBV4-1 and TRBJ2-1; TRBD2 aligns across 13 bases. Germline loops: CDR1 MGHRA, CDR2 YSYEKL. V shed 3 bases and J 6 bases; nucleotides not matched to a gene: 5. The CDR3 covers 16 residues. The CDR3 DNA is TGCGCCAGCAGCCAGGTTACTAGCGGGGGGGTCAATGAGCAGTTCTTC. Amino acid sequence: CASSQVTSGGVNEQFF.

This clonotype came up many times. The chain carries TRBV18 and TRBJ2-5, with a possible D match to TRBD2 (5 bases). From germline, CDR1 is KGHSH and CDR2 LQKENI. V lost 6 bases and J lost 2, with 13 bases in between. The length of the CDR3 is 14 residues. The CDR3 DNA follows: TGTGCCAGCTCCCAACGGCCGGGACAAGAGACCCAGTACTTC. It codes for CASSQRPGQETQYF.

The chain recombines TRBV20-1 with TRBJ1-2; the D gene is possibly TRBD1 (5 bases). The CDR3 runs 17 residues. The germline V gene has CDR1 DFQATT and CDR2 SNEGSKA (reference sequence). The germline V and J ends were trimmed by 2 bases and 3 bases, with 22 bases remaining between them. The CDR3 reads CSARPAGTGMLDYGYTF. The DNA of the CDR3 is TGCAGTGCTAGACCCGCCGGGACGGGGATGTTGGACTATGGCTACACCTTC.

This clonotype was observed many times. The chain carries TRBV18 and TRBJ2-1; 13 bases agree with TRBD2. V shed 3 bases and J 4 bases; nucleotides not matched to a gene: 6. The CDR3 loop spans 17 amino acids. Germline-derived CDR1 and CDR2 are KGHSH and LQKENI. CDR3 nucleotides: TGTGCCAGCTCACCCGGACTAGCGGGAGTGGGGTACAATGAGCAGTTCTTC. Protein: CASSPGLAGVGYNEQFF.

This clonotype occurred many times. The chain couples TRBV4-3 to TRBJ1-5; D uncertain. CDR1 and CDR2 from the germline V gene are LGHNA and YSLEER. Trimming left V 4 bases short and J 0 bases short, with 10 bases between. The length of the CDR3 is 15 residues. The CDR3, as DNA: TGCGCCAGCAGCCCTGACGGTTATAGCAATCAGCCCCAGCATTTT. Protein sequence: CASSPDGYSNQPQHF.

The sample holds many counts of this clonotype. The CDR3 is CASSNPGLADYEQYF. CDR3 DNA: TGTGCCAGCTCCAACCCTGGACTAGCGGATTACGAGCAGTACTTC. The chain carries TRBV7-9 and TRBJ2-7; TRBD2 agrees at 10 bases. Germline V gene lookup returns CDR1 SEHNR and CDR2 FQNEAQ (reference sequence). J was trimmed by 4 bases and V by 8 bases; bases with no gene match: 11. The CDR3 has 15 residues.

This clonotype was observed at least ten times. V is TRBV5-1 and J is TRBJ1-2; D is unclear. V lost 0 bases, J lost 3 bases, and 3 bases lay in between. The CDR3 has 12 amino acids. The germline V gene encodes CDR1 SGHRS and CDR2 YFSETQ. CDR3 residues: CASSLADYGYTF. Here the CDR3 DNA reads TGCGCCAGCAGCTTGGCGGACTATGGCTACACCTTC. Combining the CDR3 with reference TRBV5-1 and TRBJ1-2 gives the whole variable domain KAGVTQTPRYLIKTRGQQVTLSCSPISGHRSVSWYQQTPGQGLQFLFEYFSETQRNKGNFPGRFSGRQFSNSRSEMNVSTLELGDSALYLCASSLADYGYTFGSGTRLTVV.

This clonotype was seen repeatedly, ten times or more. The V and J genes are TRBV18 and TRBJ2-1; 8 bases are shared with TRBD1. The V gene's germline CDR1 is KGHSH and CDR2 LQKENI. The junction had 4 bases not matched to a gene; V was cut back by 2 bases and J by 1 base. The CDR3 consists of 16 residues. CDR3 nucleotide sequence: TGTGCCAGCTCACCATTCGGACAGGGATCCTACAATGAGCAGTTCTTC. Protein product: CASSPFGQGSYNEQFF.

The table lists this clonotype with many counts. This chain connects TRBV6-2 or TRBV6-3 to TRBJ1-2; 12 bases map to TRBD1. CDR1 MNHEY and CDR2 SVGEGT come from the germline V gene. V was pared by 2 bases and J by 6 bases, with 10 bases of the junction left unmatched. The CDR3 length is 17 residues. CDR3 in DNA: TGTGCCAGCAGTTACCTCCGGGACAGGGGGCTTTCGGATGGCTACACCTTC. Translated, it gives CASSYLRDRGLSDGYTF.

There are a few counts of this clonotype. A much larger clone differs from this one at a single base, so this may be a read error. The conserved closing phenylalanine or tryptophan is absent in this CDR3, likely reflecting a read error. This chain connects TRBV28 to TRBJ1-2; D gene ambiguous. CDR1 and CDR2 (germline): MDHEN, SYDVKM. CDR3 length: 13 residues. V was shortened by 6 bases and J by 4 bases, with 12 bases between the two germline ends. The CDR3 DNA sequence: TGTGCCAGCAGCGACGGATGGACCTATGGCTACACCTCC. It specifies CASSDGWTYGYTS.